Sequencing of this T cell receptor beta chain was carried out in a study of blood T cell repertoires in COVID-19. Authors' methods: Estimation of nucleated cell counts was performed using reference gene primer amplification. Clones were sequenced by immunoSEQ multiplex PCR, and TCRdb holds only the in-frame ones, with some missing. D and trimming come from the DNA, and the V and J calls and clone size come from that table. The table shows around 450,000 clones, with around 90% occurring only once. The study recruited people aged 18 to 89 years across around 23 US areas. This receptor was identified in a woman aged 18 to 35 who had recovered from COVID-19. The sample consisted of PBMCs or T cells enriched from blood (not recorded which).

The CDR3 sequence is CASSLEIMNTEAFF. The CDR3 bases are TGTGCCAGCAGCTTAGAGATTATGAACACTGAAGCTTTCTTT. J is TRBJ1-1 and V is TRBV5-6; D remains ambiguous. The CDR3 length is 14 residues. Trimming shortened V by 2 bases and J by 0 bases, and 8 bases separated the two germline ends. Germline CDR1 is SGHDT and CDR2 is YYEEEE.